Below, 13 T cell receptor beta chains from the same sample are listed, as sequenced in a study of T cell changes during pregnancy in multiple sclerosis (dated by TCRdb to between 2019 and 2020). Preparation of the library involved the immunoSEQ multiplex PCR assay. TCRdb obtained this table from immuneACCESS and retained in-frame rearrangements with V and J assigned. These tables miss some clones; where compared with another copy, unresolved V genes account for less than half of the shortfall, and the remainder is unexplained. Present in this sample are 20,000 to 25,000 clones, about 89% of which were seen just once. Roughly an eighth of the sample goes to the ten largest clones. Material: CD8+ T cells from peripheral blood mononuclear cells, obtained in the first trimester of pregnancy. These TCRs come from a female donor in good health, enrolled as a control in a pregnancy study.

As regards this clone: Given a much more abundant clone one base away, this may be a read error. The chain joins TRBV2 to TRBJ1-5; the D gene is possibly TRBD1 (5 bases). This CDR3 has 13 residues. The V gene lost 3 bases and the J gene lost 5 bases, with 8 bases spanning the gap. CDR1 and CDR2 (germline): SNHLY, FYNNEI. CDR3 amino acids: CASSDWGDQPQHF. The CDR3 DNA sequence: TGTGCCAGCAGTGACTGGGGGGATCAGCCCCAGCATTTT.

The chain couples TRBV6-4 to TRBJ1-6; perhaps TRBD1 as D (6 bases). Germline V lookup: CDR1 MRHNA, CDR2 SNTAGT. The V gene lost 0 bases and the J gene lost 9 bases, with 12 bases spanning the gap. The CDR3 is made up of 15 amino acids. CDR3: CASSDSAQGSSPLHF. The DNA of the CDR3 is TGTGCCAGCAGTGACTCAGCCCAGGGGAGTTCACCCCTCCACTTT.

The chain joins TRBV6-5 to TRBJ2-2; a weak D match, TRBD1 (6 bases). The CDR3 has 15 amino acids. Germline CDR1 is MNHEY and CDR2 is SVGAGI. The V end was cut by 5 bases, the J end by 2 bases, with 12 bases between. CDR3 amino acids: CASSRVQGNTGELFF. Here the CDR3 DNA reads TGTGCCAGCAGTCGGGTACAGGGTAACACCGGGGAGCTGTTTTTT.

This chain joins TRBV7-8 and TRBJ1-4, with a weak D call TRBD1 (6 bases). V shed 4 bases and J shed 3 bases, with 12 bases lying between them. Germline V gene lookup returns CDR1 SGHVS and CDR2 FQNEAQ. CDR3 size: 15 residues. The CDR3 DNA follows: TGTGCCAGCAGCTCCAGAAACAGGGCTAATGAAAAACTGTTTTTT. Protein sequence: CASSSRNRANEKLFF.

This sequence joins TRBV11-2 and TRBJ1-1; maybe TRBD1 (6 bases). Germline loops: CDR1 SGHAT, CDR2 FQNNGV. V was cut by 1 base and J by 5 bases, with 11 bases left in between. The CDR3 is 14 amino acids. CDR3 in DNA: TGTGCCAGCAGCTTAGTTGCAGGGGTTACTGAAGCTTTCTTT. Its translation is CASSLVAGVTEAFF.

V and J are TRBV28 and TRBJ2-2; maybe TRBD1 (5 bases). V was shortened by 2 bases and J by 7 bases, with 11 bases between the two germline ends. Germline V gene sequence: CDR1 MDHEN, CDR2 SYDVKM. This CDR3 comprises 14 residues. The CDR3 DNA reads TGTGCCAGCAGTTTAGTAGGGGCTAGCGGGGAGCTGTTTTTT. Residues: CASSLVGASGELFF.

The chain carries TRBV15 and TRBJ1-4; TRBD1 aligns across 12 bases. This CDR3 spans 16 amino acids. Germline loops: CDR1 LNHNV, CDR2 YYDKDF (reference sequence). Unmatched junction bases numbered 4, after V lost 0 bases and J lost 8 bases. CDR3 bases: TGTGCCACCAGCAGAGATGGGGGGACAGGGGGCGAAAAACTGTTTTTT. Translating it yields CATSRDGGTGGEKLFF.

V usage is TRBV7-6 and J usage is TRBJ2-1, with D possibly being TRBD1 (5 bases). CDR3 length equals 16 residues. Germline values: CDR1 SGHVS, CDR2 FNYEAQ. Trimming took off 1 base at V and 3 bases at J, with 13 bases between the two ends. The CDR3 DNA reads TGTGCCAGCAGCTTAGAAACAGGCCCATACTACAATGAGCAGTTCTTC. Translation: CASSLETGPYYNEQFF.

This clone turned up a few times. The genes are TRBV5-4 and TRBJ1-6; the D gene is possibly TRBD1 (5 bases). Germline V gives CDR1 SGHNT, CDR2 YYREEE (reference sequence). The length of the CDR3 is 16 residues. The V end was cut by 4 bases, the J end by 8 bases, with 19 bases between. In DNA form, the CDR3 reads TGTGCCAGCAGCCTGGGGGGGGAAACCCGGGATTCACCCCTCCACTTT. This codes for CASSLGGETRDSPLHF.

This chain uses TRBV2 with TRBJ2-1, with D possibly being TRBD1 (6 bases). Germline V lookup: CDR1 SNHLY, CDR2 FYNNEI. The CDR3 sequence is 15 residues long. V was trimmed by 6 bases and J by 3 bases, leaving 15 bases between them. CDR3 residues: CASRPDRNLYNEQFF. The CDR3 DNA reads TGTGCCAGCAGACCCGACAGGAACCTCTACAATGAGCAGTTCTTC.

This chain joins TRBV19 and TRBJ1-5, with 7 bases that match TRBD1. The germline V gene has CDR1 LNHDA and CDR2 SQIVND (reference sequence). The length of the CDR3 is 15 residues. V was clipped by 5 bases and J by 0 bases; unmatched bases: 4. DNA of the CDR3: TGTGCCAGTAGTTCCCGGGACAGTAGCAATCAGCCCCAGCATTTT. This translates into CASSSRDSSNQPQHF.

This chain links TRBV5-5 with TRBJ1-1; D is undetermined. CDR1 is SGHKS and CDR2 is YYEKEE in the germline V gene (reference sequence). The CDR3 sequence is 14 residues long. The ends were cut back, 6 bases at V and 3 bases at J, with 15 bases in the middle. CDR3 loop: CASKPITGDTEAFF. CDR3 coding DNA: TGTGCCAGCAAACCCATCACCGGGGACACTGAAGCTTTCTTT.

The chain uses TRBV4-1 and TRBJ1-4; 7 nucleotides agree with TRBD1. CDR1 is MGHRA, CDR2 YSYEKL, per germline. CDR3 size: 16 residues. J lost 5 bases, V lost 4 bases, and 10 bases had no gene match. The CDR3 here is CASSPKNRGGNEKLFF. Written as DNA, the CDR3 is TGCGCCAGCAGCCCCAAAAACAGGGGAGGCAATGAAAAACTGTTTTTT.